The 24 T cell receptor beta chains below were found in one sample sequenced in a study of shared clonotypes between healthy human individuals. Only in-frame clones appear in the TCRdb table, and some are missing; sequencing was by immunoSEQ multiplex PCR. The table shows 2 million to 2.5 million clones, with more than 90% occurring only once. Sequencing was carried out using naive CD4+ T cells sorted from blood. The subset is: CD45RA+ positively selected. These receptors were taken from a man in his late teens or twenties in good health.

Only one count was recorded for this clone. The chain combines TRBV5-4 with TRBJ2-5; TRBD2 matches 7 bases. There are 19 residues in the CDR3. Germline CDR1 SGHNT, CDR2 YYREEE (reference sequence). V lost 0 bases and J lost 0; bases outside the gene matches: 14. The CDR3 DNA is TGTGCCAGCAGCTTGGAGGGCACATATCGGGCGGGGGACCAAGAGACCCAGTACTTC. This gives the protein CASSLEGTYRAGDQETQYF.

This chain joins TRBV6-6 and TRBJ2-2; D gene ambiguous. The CDR3 is made up of 11 amino acids. Germline CDR1 MNHNY, CDR2 SVGAGI (reference sequence). The V gene lost 6 bases and the J gene lost 6 bases, with 5 bases spanning the gap. The CDR3 spells CASSQSGELFF. The CDR3 DNA reads as TGTGCCAGCAGCCAATCCGGGGAGCTGTTTTTT.

This clone was seen just once. The chain is built from TRBV28 and TRBJ2-3; 7 nucleotides align to TRBD1. This CDR3 region has 14 residues. V shed 2 bases, J shed 1 base, and the junction held 0 bases outside the gene matches. Germline V gene lookup returns CDR1 MDHEN and CDR2 SYDVKM. In nucleotides, the CDR3 is TGTGCCAGCAGTTTAACAGGGGGCACAGATACGCAGTATTTT. It is translated as CASSLTGGTDTQYF. The entire variable domain, with the rest obtained from reference TRBV28 and TRBJ2-3, is as follows: DVKVTQSSRYLVKRTGEKVFLECVQDMDHENMFWYRQDPGLGLRLIYFSYDVKMKEKGDIPEGYSVSREKKERFSLILESASTNQTSMYLCASSLTGGTDTQYFGPGTRLTVL.

This clone was found a few times. The rearrangement joins TRBV2 to TRBJ1-5; a possible D gene is TRBD1 (6 bases). Germline lookup yields CDR1 SNHLY and CDR2 FYNNEI. V was clipped by 4 bases and J by 6 bases, with 13 bases between them. CDR3 length equals 14 residues. The CDR3 sequence: CASSGTGAGQPQHF. The CDR3 nucleotides read TGTGCCAGCAGTGGAACGGGGGCCGGTCAGCCCCAGCATTTT.

The J gene is TRBJ2-5, the V gene TRBV11-3; maybe TRBD1 (6 bases). Germline V CDR1 and CDR2: SGHNT, YENEEA. CDR3 length: 16 amino acids. Trimming stripped 1 base from V and 1 base from J, with 13 bases between. The CDR3 bases are TGTGCCAGCAGCTTAGGGAACAGGGACCCCCAAGAGACCCAGTACTTC. The encoded protein is CASSLGNRDPQETQYF.

V gene TRBV28 combines with J gene TRBJ2-3, with no clear D. CDR1 and CDR2 from the germline V gene are MDHEN and SYDVKM. This CDR3 is 12 amino acids long. V lost 5 bases, J lost 6 bases, and 9 bases lay in between. This CDR3 reads CASSPTRDTQYF. DNA for the CDR3: TGTGCCAGCAGTCCTACTCGGGATACGCAGTATTTT.

J is TRBJ2-7 and V is TRBV27; 8 nucleotides agree with TRBD1. The CDR3 covers 15 residues. The germline V gene encodes CDR1 MNHEY and CDR2 SMNVEV (reference sequence). Trimming at V came to 2 bases and at J to 2 bases, leaving 5 bases not matched to a gene. CDR3 residues: CASSLGQGKAYEQYF. The CDR3 nucleotides are TGTGCCAGCAGTTTAGGACAGGGCAAAGCCTACGAGCAGTACTTC.

A single count supports this clone. The chain couples TRBV7-2 to TRBJ2-1; D is unresolved. Per the germline V gene, CDR1 is SGHTA and CDR2 is FQGNSA. This CDR3 has 15 amino acids. The ends were cut back, 6 bases at V and 0 bases at J, with 12 bases in the middle. The CDR3, as DNA: TGTGCCAGCAGTCGACTGCATAGCTCCTACAATGAGCAGTTCTTC. It yields the protein CASSRLHSSYNEQFF.

The J gene is TRBJ1-2, the V gene TRBV7-2; tentative D call: TRBD1 (6 bases). The V and J ends lost 2 bases and 4 bases respectively, with 17 bases between them. The V gene's germline CDR1 is SGHTA and CDR2 FQGNSA. The CDR3 runs to 16 residues. The CDR3, as DNA: TGTGCCAGCAGCTTACCCCGGGGGACAATGGGCTATGGCTACACCTTC. Amino acids: CASSLPRGTMGYGYTF.

This rearrangement joins TRBV2 to TRBJ2-5, with 16 bases that match TRBD2. Unmatched junction bases numbered 7, after V lost 4 bases and J lost 5 bases. This CDR3 region has 17 residues. CDR1 is SNHLY, CDR2 FYNNEI, per germline. This CDR3 reads CASSAGTSGRGWETQYF. CDR3 in DNA: TGTGCCAGCAGTGCCGGGACTAGCGGGAGGGGCTGGGAGACCCAGTACTTC.

The chain links TRBV7-2 to TRBJ1-2, with D possibly TRBD1 on 6 matching bases. The CDR3 is made up of 14 amino acids. Trimming stripped 8 bases from V and 5 bases from J, with 18 bases between. CDR1 and CDR2 from the germline V gene are SGHTA and FQGNSA. Here the CDR3 reads CASQNPGTLYGYTF. Written as DNA, the CDR3 is TGTGCCAGCCAAAACCCCGGGACATTATATGGCTACACCTTC.

The V call is TRBV2, the J call TRBJ2-1; D is ambiguous. Trimming removed 7 bases at V and 0 bases at J, with 13 bases between. The CDR3 runs to 15 residues. Germline V CDR1 and CDR2: SNHLY, FYNNEI. CDR3 sequence: CASTSTSGSYNEQFF. The CDR3 bases are TGTGCCAGCACTAGTACCTCAGGCTCCTACAATGAGCAGTTCTTC. The full variable domain, with the rest looked up from reference TRBV2 and TRBJ2-1, is EPEVTQTPSHQVTQMGQEVILRCVPISNHLYFYWYRQILGQKVEFLVSFYNNEISEKSEIFDDQFSVERPDGSNFTLKIRSTKLEDSAMYFCASTSTSGSYNEQFFGPGTRLTVL.

J is TRBJ2-7 and V is TRBV2; TRBD1 aligns across 11 bases. The CDR3 runs 15 residues. Germline V gives CDR1 SNHLY, CDR2 FYNNEI. The J segment lost 4 bases and the V segment lost 7 bases, leaving 9 bases of the junction unmatched. The CDR3 spells CASKIPDRGPYEQYF. CDR3 coding DNA: TGTGCCAGCAAGATCCCGGACAGGGGGCCGTACGAGCAGTACTTC. The full variable domain, with the rest looked up from reference TRBV2 and TRBJ2-7, is EPEVTQTPSHQVTQMGQEVILRCVPISNHLYFYWYRQILGQKVEFLVSFYNNEISEKSEIFDDQFSVERPDGSNFTLKIRSTKLEDSAMYFCASKIPDRGPYEQYFGPGTRLTVT.

V gene TRBV7-2 combines with J gene TRBJ2-3; the D is unclear. Trimming removed 5 bases from V and 0 bases from J, with 9 bases in between. The CDR3 consists of 14 residues. Germline values: CDR1 SGHTA, CDR2 FQGNSA. The CDR3: CASSPTPSTDTQYF. The CDR3 DNA reads as TGTGCCAGCAGCCCGACTCCTAGCACAGATACGCAGTATTTT.

This chain connects TRBV7-3 to TRBJ2-5; tentatively, D is TRBD1 or TRBD2 (5 bases each). The ends were cut back, 4 bases at V and 5 bases at J, with 17 bases in the middle. Germline CDR1 SGHTA, CDR2 FQGTGA. This CDR3 has 15 amino acids. CDR3 amino acids: CASSSSGSSSETQYF. The CDR3, as DNA: TGTGCCAGCAGCTCCTCAGGGAGCTCTTCGGAGACCCAGTACTTC.

The genes are TRBV2 and TRBJ2-7; 11 bases are shared with TRBD2. With V trimmed by 7 bases and J by 4 bases, 6 bases remained unmatched. Looked up from germline, CDR1 is SNHLY and CDR2 is FYNNEI. The CDR3 totals 14 residues. CDR3 in DNA: TGTGCCAGCATCACTAGCGGGAGCGGTTACGAGCAGTACTTC. Translating it yields CASITSGSGYEQYF. Using reference TRBV2 and TRBJ2-7 for the parts outside the CDR3, the full variable domain is EPEVTQTPSHQVTQMGQEVILRCVPISNHLYFYWYRQILGQKVEFLVSFYNNEISEKSEIFDDQFSVERPDGSNFTLKIRSTKLEDSAMYFCASITSGSGYEQYFGPGTRLTVT.

Worth noting for this clone: The same CDR3 can be traced to other DNA sequences in this sample. The chain couples TRBV7-2 to TRBJ2-5, with 7 bases fitting TRBD2. The J segment lost 5 bases and the V segment lost 1 base, leaving 4 bases of the junction unmatched. The CDR3 sequence is 14 residues long. The germline gives CDR1 SGHTA, CDR2 FQGNSA. CDR3 sequence: CASSLGAGAETQYF. The CDR3 DNA reads TGTGCCAGCAGCTTAGGGGCGGGAGCGGAGACCCAGTACTTC. Using reference TRBV7-2 and TRBJ2-5 for the parts outside the CDR3, the full variable domain is GAGVSQSPSNKVTEKGKDVELRCDPISGHTALYWYRQSLGQGLEFLIYFQGNSAPDKSGLPSDRFSAERTGGSVSTLTIQRTQQEDSAVYLCASSLGAGAETQYFGPGTRLLVL.

The V call is TRBV20-1, the J call TRBJ2-7; D is undetermined. The CDR3 contains 11 residues. Trimming pared 6 bases from V and 3 bases from J, leaving 9 bases between. Germline CDR1 DFQATT, CDR2 SNEGSKA (reference sequence). The CDR3 sequence is CSAINSYEQYF. The CDR3 DNA reads as TGCAGTGCCATAAACAGCTACGAGCAGTACTTC.

The chain joins TRBV5-6 to TRBJ2-1; D could derive from TRBD1 or TRBD2 (6 bases each). Trimming took 0 bases from V and 3 from J, leaving 13 bases between them. The germline V gene encodes CDR1 SGHDT and CDR2 YYEEEE. CDR3 size: 16 residues. CDR3 bases: TGTGCCAGCAGCTTGGATAGGGGGGCAAGCTACAATGAGCAGTTCTTC. Translated, it gives CASSLDRGASYNEQFF. Supplemented by reference TRBV5-6 and TRBJ2-1, the full variable domain reads DAGVTQSPTHLIKTRGQQVTLRCSPKSGHDTVSWYQQALGQGPQFIFQYYEEEERQRGNFPDRFSGHQFPNYSSELNVNALLLGDSALYLCASSLDRGASYNEQFFGPGTRLTVL.

The sample holds one count of this clone. Sequence at one end of the junction differs from germline and may be a read error. The chain joins TRBV6-5 to TRBJ2-5, with D perhaps TRBD1 or TRBD2 (5 bases each). This CDR3 comprises 12 residues. Germline V gene data show CDR1 as MNHEY and CDR2 as SVGAGI. The DNA for the CDR3 is TGTGCCAGCAGGGGGACCCAAGAGACCCAGCACTTC. It encodes CASRGTQETQHF.

V and J are TRBV11-3 and TRBJ2-3; D is unresolved. V was shortened by 1 base and J by 2 bases, with 10 bases between the two germline ends. CDR1 SGHNT and CDR2 YENEEA come from the germline V gene. The CDR3 runs to 15 residues. The chain's CDR3 is CASSLGGSNTDTQYF. CDR3 sequence (DNA): TGTGCCAGCAGCTTAGGCGGCTCTAACACAGATACGCAGTATTTT.

This rearrangement joins TRBV5-1 to TRBJ2-7; perhaps D is TRBD1 or TRBD2 (6 bases each). V was cut by 4 bases and J by 3 bases, with 23 bases left in between. The CDR3 contains 17 residues. The germline gives CDR1 SGHRS, CDR2 YFSETQ. CDR3 in amino acids: CASSAGTTGMVNYEQYF. Here the CDR3 DNA reads TGCGCCAGCAGCGCGGGGACGACAGGTATGGTGAACTACGAGCAGTACTTC.

The chain recombines TRBV13 with TRBJ1-5, with a weak D call TRBD1 (5 bases). The CDR3 runs to 15 residues. The V and J ends lost 1 base and 5 bases respectively, with 12 bases between them. The V gene's germline CDR1 is PRHDT and CDR2 FYEKMQ (reference sequence). CDR3 DNA sequence: TGTGCCAGCAGCTTAGCAAAAATAGGGGATCAGCCCCAGCATTTT. Translated, it gives CASSLAKIGDQPQHF.

The V gene is TRBV10-3, the J gene TRBJ1-1; D call uncertain. Trimming left V 4 bases short and J 0 bases short, with 12 bases between. Germline V lookup: CDR1 ENHRY, CDR2 SYGVKD. The CDR3 contains 15 residues. DNA for the CDR3: TGTGCCATCAGTGCAGCACCGGGGTTGAACACTGAAGCTTTCTTT. This sequence encodes CAISAAPGLNTEAFF.